The 5 T cell receptor beta chains below all came from one sample that was sequenced in a study of blood T cell repertoires in COVID-19. The method was immunoSEQ multiplex PCR; TCRdb's version includes in-frame clones alone and lacks a portion of them. Of 50,000 to 75,000 clones listed, 81% are singletons. The sample taken for sequencing was peripheral blood. These receptors all come from an elderly woman with active or convalescent COVID-19.

The chain is built from TRBV7-7 and TRBJ2-4; TRBD2 is a possible D gene (5 bases). V lost 5 bases and J 8 bases, leaving 13 bases between the germline ends. The CDR3 length is 13 residues. Germline CDR1 is SSHAT and CDR2 is FNYEAQ (reference sequence). This CDR3 is CASSRNEADIQYF. Written as DNA, the CDR3 is TGTGCCAGCAGCCGTAATGAAGCGGACATTCAGTACTTC.

This clone appeared a single time. This chain links TRBV27 with TRBJ1-2, with 11 bases identical to TRBD1. V lost 6 bases, J lost 4 bases, and 13 bases stayed unmatched. Germline V gene lookup returns CDR1 MNHEY and CDR2 SMNVEV (reference sequence). The CDR3 sequence is 17 residues long. In DNA, the CDR3 is TGTGCCAGCAGACCCTCCGGGACAGGGGGAAGGGGCTATGGCTACACCTTC. Encoded protein: CASRPSGTGGRGYGYTF.

The chain employs TRBV27 and TRBJ1-2; possibly TRBD1 for D (6 bases). Germline V lookup: CDR1 MNHEY, CDR2 SMNVEV (reference sequence). Deletions cut 5 bases from V and 0 bases from J, with 19 bases between. This CDR3 region has 17 residues. The CDR3 DNA reads TGTGCCAGCAGTCCCCTTGGACAGACCGTTACTAACTATGGCTACACCTTC. Translation gives CASSPLGQTVTNYGYTF.

The chain couples TRBV7-2 to TRBJ1-2, with TRBD1 matching 8 bases. This CDR3 spans 15 amino acids. With V trimmed by 5 bases and J by 2 bases, 7 bases remained unmatched. The germline CDR1 and CDR2 sequences are SGHTA and FQGNSA. CDR3 nucleotide sequence: TGTGCCAGCAGCCCGACGACAGGGGCGAACTATGGCTACACCTTC. Its protein product is CASSPTTGANYGYTF.

The chain carries TRBV4-1 and TRBJ2-1, with 13 positions matching TRBD2. Germline loops: CDR1 MGHRA, CDR2 YSYEKL. This CDR3 region has 15 residues. Trimming took 4 bases from V and 9 from J; bases not matched to a gene: 6. In DNA, the CDR3 is TGCGCCAGCAGCCCCCCGGGACTAGCGGGGTTTGAGCAGTTCTTC. Its translation: CASSPPGLAGFEQFF.